A single sample gave rise to the 8 T cell receptor beta chains below, sequenced in a study of blood T cell repertoires in COVID-19. Method: immunoSEQ multiplex PCR; TCRdb's copy keeps in-frame clones and lacks some. In the table there are 200,000 to 250,000 clones, around 80% of which are singletons. What was sequenced was PBMCs or T cells enriched from blood (not recorded which). These receptors all come from a man aged 35 to 55 who had recovered from COVID-19.

This clone was seen a handful of times. This rearrangement joins TRBV6-5 to TRBJ1-2, with TRBD1 matching 7 bases. V lost 7 bases, J lost 8 bases, and 10 bases stayed unmatched. The CDR3 has 13 amino acids. Per the germline V gene, CDR1 is MNHEY and CDR2 is SVGAGI. The CDR3 region is CASIITGVGGYTF. CDR3 nucleotide sequence: TGTGCCAGCATCATCACAGGGGTCGGAGGCTACACCTTC.

The gene calls are TRBV7-3 and TRBJ1-4; perhaps TRBD1 as D (5 bases). Trimming took off 1 base at V and 3 bases at J, with 9 bases between the two ends. This CDR3 is built from 15 residues. Germline V gene sequence: CDR1 SGHTA, CDR2 FQGTGA. CDR3 in DNA: TGTGCCAGCAGCTTAAGTGGGGCAGCTAATGAAAAACTGTTTTTT. It codes for CASSLSGAANEKLFF.

The V and J genes are TRBV6-5 and TRBJ2-3; no clear D. The germline gives CDR1 MNHEY, CDR2 SVGAGI. Trimming cost V 4 bases and J 5 bases, with 7 bases left between them. The CDR3 consists of 12 residues. CDR3 protein: CASSSLRDTQYF. The CDR3 DNA is TGTGCCAGCAGTTCCCTGCGAGATACGCAGTATTTT.

The V gene is TRBV5-1, the J gene TRBJ1-1; TRBD1 matches at 7 bases. The V gene's germline CDR1 is SGHRS and CDR2 YFSETQ. J was trimmed by 0 bases and V by 4 bases; bases with no gene match: 12. The CDR3 has 17 residues. The chain's CDR3 is CASSPRPIDRVNTEAFF. Here the CDR3 DNA reads TGCGCCAGCAGCCCCCGCCCCATAGACAGGGTGAACACTGAAGCTTTCTTT.

The chain couples TRBV4-3 to TRBJ1-5, with a possible D match to TRBD1 (5 bases). The CDR3 is made up of 17 amino acids. Looked up from germline, CDR1 is LGHNA and CDR2 is YSLEER. Trimming stripped 1 base from V and 2 bases from J, with 15 bases between. CDR3 protein: CASSQALAGGGNQPQHF. DNA for the CDR3: TGCGCCAGCAGCCAAGCTTTAGCCGGGGGGGGCAATCAGCCCCAGCATTTT.

This clone has a handful of counts. The chain joins TRBV6-6 to TRBJ1-2, with TRBD1 matching 7 bases. Per germline, CDR1 MNHNY and CDR2 SVGAGI (reference sequence). This CDR3 has 17 amino acids. The V and J ends lost 5 bases and 7 bases, in that order; junction bases with no gene match: 19. The CDR3 loop is CASSPHRADRLTFGYTF. CDR3 DNA sequence: TGTGCCAGCAGTCCCCACCGGGCGGACAGGCTAACTTTTGGCTACACCTTC.

This chain uses TRBV9 with TRBJ1-3; D gene unclear. The CDR3 length is 13 residues. Germline values: CDR1 SGDLS, CDR2 YYNGEE. With 4 bases removed from V and 8 bases from J, the gap between germline ends came to 13 bases. DNA of the CDR3: TGTGCCAGCAGCCCCCTTGGGCAGCACACCATATATTTT. Protein: CASSPLGQHTIYF.

This clone occurred a few times. The chain is built from TRBV5-1 and TRBJ1-1, with 7 bases lining up with TRBD1. The CDR3 contains 13 residues. J gave up 4 bases and V 7 bases, and 7 bases lay outside the gene matches. Germline CDR1 is SGHRS and CDR2 is YFSETQ. CDR3 protein: CASRNQGGTEAFF. The DNA for the CDR3 is TGCGCCAGCCGAAATCAGGGGGGCACTGAAGCTTTCTTT.